This record concerns one TCR beta chain sequence. This sample is drawn from a study of cytomegalovirus exposure and HLA in healthy donors. Researchers ran the PCR with 60 Vbeta and 13 Jbeta primers. Sequenced by immunoSEQ multiplex PCR; TCRdb stores in-frame clones only, minus some. The sample consists of roughly 140,000 clones, around three quarters of them appearing once. Trimming stripped 7 bases from V and 11 bases from J, with 17 bases between. CDR1 is SQVTM, CDR2 ANQGSEA, per germline. This CDR3 spans 11 amino acids. The receptor was isolated from a man in his forties in good health and CMV-seropositive. The rearrangement uses TRBV29-1 and TRBJ1-1; D not certain. The specimen was PBMCs. The CDR3 coding sequence is TGCAGCGCTCGGGAAATAGATCAGGCTTTCTTT. Protein sequence: CSAREIDQAFF.